This entry concerns a single T cell receptor (beta chain). Its antigen is still unknown. Base qualities were left out, and no much larger clone turns up one base away. As encoded in the germline V gene (reference sequence), CDR1 is MNHEY while CDR2 is SMNVEV. V lost 6 bases and J lost 4 bases, and the count of bases not matched to a germline gene is 5. The cysteine opens and the phenylalanine closes a CDR3 of 14 amino acids. Only CDR3 DNA remains: 42 bases, in frame from the first base. Healthy HIV-negative adults with no recently reported acute infections or vaccinations were included as donors. Only Caucasian adults living in Nashville, Tennessee, USA were represented among the donors. CD4+ T cells were enriched through magnetic negative selection, after which naive cells were positively selected on CD45RA and the remaining negative fraction served as the memory subset. After blood collection by leukapheresis, PBMCs were isolated using Ficoll-Histopaque density gradient centrifugation and then cryopreserved in the vapor phase of liquid nitrogen. Analytical flow cytometry was used to check the purity and quantity of each magnetically sorted T cell population. Each sorted fraction had its genomic DNA isolated and then quantified by UV absorbance on a Nanodrop 2000c.

This sample was included in a study of shared clonotypes between healthy human individuals (dated by TCRdb to about 2020). With respect to the entire study: A couple of women and a few men aged 18 to 49 years were included in the cohort. Leukapheresis yielded between about 0.9 and 10 billion PBMCs per donor. The study deeply sequenced blood TCR repertoires of five healthy adults to estimate repertoire size and the extent of clonotype sharing between individuals. For each donor, CD4 naive and CD4 memory were each run on three plates, CD8 naive on two plates, and CD8 memory on one plate. To increase sequencing depth and limit assay-specific biases, different laboratories used diverse techniques to prepare libraries and sequence TCR repertoires. What the research found in general, with its limitations: Compared with non-shared clonotypes, clonotypes shared by all four sorted-subset donors had higher generation probabilities. Even with the large sequencing depth, rarefaction of the sorted-subset datasets indicated that sequencing was incomplete. Estimated clonotype richness was generally larger for naive than for memory subsets. Roughly 5.2% of naive CD4, 3.5% of naive CD8, approximately 2% of memory CD4, and 0.4% of memory CD8 clonotypes were shared across several donors. Pairwise subsampling led to the expectation that sequencing depth would affect the degree of clonotype sharing among donors. Sampling was limited to blood, and TCR repertoires in tissue likely differ from TCR repertoires in blood. Because the study included a small number of donors, the genetic and exposure-history diversity represented was limited.

TCR CDR3 regions were amplified from genomic DNA by multiplex PCR using the deep immunoSEQ assay. Genomic DNA extracted from each cell subset was distributed evenly over all wells of several immunoSEQ 96-well plates, and each plate served as one replicate. Each replicate PCR for sorted subsets received 200 ng genomic DNA, equal to some 32,000 T cell genomes. Purified libraries were quantified with a Qubit 3.0 fluorometer, sized on a Bioanalyzer 2100, and re-quantified with the KAPA Library Quantification kit. A separate single-read 150-cycle Illumina NextSeq 550 flow cell was used to sequence each immunoSEQ 96-well plate. The authors' pipeline ran thus. The immunoSEQ output contained only junctional sequences without quality scores, so filtering could not match that applied to full-length reads. To assign V/J genes and CDR3, sequences were annotated against IMGT germline references using PyIR, a Python wrapper for IgBLAST v1.9. Any read was removed if the V/J assignment was weak (E-value above 1e-6), the CDR3 was missing, or the read contained stop codons, out-of-frame junctions, or ambiguous translated residues. V3J clonotypes were defined as sequences sharing an identical inferred V gene, J gene, and CDR3 amino acid sequence. To compute the percentage overlap between repertoires, the number of shared unique clonotypes was divided by the size of the smaller repertoire. Three approaches were used to assess repertoire richness: RTK rarefaction, the Chao1 estimator, and Recon v2.1 estimates of unobserved clonotypes. OLGA was used to compute generation probabilities for all TCRbeta clonotypes that the gDNA method yielded from a handful of donors. TCRdb retrieved this table from immuneACCESS and kept in-frame rearrangements only. Not all clones are present; in checked studies, unresolved V genes account for under half, and no reason is known for the remainder. The DNA was the basis for D and trimming; V, J and clone size are from that table. The table for this sample lists 980,000 or so clones; less than 85% of them were counted only once. 1.5% of the sample comes from the top ten.

This receptor was taken from a man between 18 and 29 years old in good health. The material sequenced was memory CD4+ T cells sorted from blood. In the paper's terms, the cell subset or site label means: CD45RA-negative fraction. The chain links TRBV27 with TRBJ1-5, and 8 junctional nucleotides match TRBD1. The bases read TGTGCCAGCAGGAGGGACAGGTCTAATCAGCCCCAGCATTTT. Its protein product is CASRRDRSNQPQHF.